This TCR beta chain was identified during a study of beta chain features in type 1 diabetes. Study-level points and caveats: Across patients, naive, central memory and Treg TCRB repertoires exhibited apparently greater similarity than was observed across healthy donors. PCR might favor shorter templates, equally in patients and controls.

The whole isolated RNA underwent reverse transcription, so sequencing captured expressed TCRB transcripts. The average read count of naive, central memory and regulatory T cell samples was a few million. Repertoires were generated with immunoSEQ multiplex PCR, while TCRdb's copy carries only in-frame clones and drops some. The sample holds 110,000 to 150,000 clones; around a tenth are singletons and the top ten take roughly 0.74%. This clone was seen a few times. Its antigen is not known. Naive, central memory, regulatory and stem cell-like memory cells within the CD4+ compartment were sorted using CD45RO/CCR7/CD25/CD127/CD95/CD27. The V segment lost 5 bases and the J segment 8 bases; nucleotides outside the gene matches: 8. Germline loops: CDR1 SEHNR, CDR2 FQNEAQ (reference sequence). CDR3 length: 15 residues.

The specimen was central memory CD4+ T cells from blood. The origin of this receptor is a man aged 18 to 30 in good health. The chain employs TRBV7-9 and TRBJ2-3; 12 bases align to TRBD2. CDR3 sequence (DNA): TGTGCCAGCAGCAATGGACTAGCGGGGAGTGGTACGCAGTATTTT. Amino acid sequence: CASSNGLAGSGTQYF.